This T cell receptor (beta chain) is from a study of cytomegalovirus exposure and HLA in healthy donors. About the research overall: Unique TCR beta sequences numbering 117 million came from 150 million to 200 million T cells in an earlier analysis. Some 85 million unique TCRs from HLA-typed donors were held in an early data release.

PCR primers comprised 60 Vbeta and 13 Jbeta primers. Assay: immunoSEQ multiplex PCR; the TCRdb copy retains only in-frame clones and omits some. The data hold around 150,000 clones, with roughly 80% observed a single time. As concerns this clone: Its antigen remains unknown.

CDR1 is LGHNA and CDR2 is YSLEER in the germline V gene. The CDR3 totals 13 residues. V shed 3 bases and J shed 7 bases, with 9 bases lying between them. Findings of the study overall: DRB1 had the most TCR associations and HLA-C the fewest, a later analysis found, with rates varying by HLA locus. Sequencing depth across donors, presence/absence analyses assumed, was roughly uniform.

Sequences were obtained from PBMCs. V gene TRBV4-3 combines with J gene TRBJ1-4; TRBD1 might be the D (5 bases). This TCR was recovered from a woman in her thirties in good health and CMV-seropositive. The CDR3 protein is CASSHKTGEKLFF. For the CDR3, the DNA is TGCGCCAGCAGCCATAAAACAGGTGAAAAACTGTTTTTT.